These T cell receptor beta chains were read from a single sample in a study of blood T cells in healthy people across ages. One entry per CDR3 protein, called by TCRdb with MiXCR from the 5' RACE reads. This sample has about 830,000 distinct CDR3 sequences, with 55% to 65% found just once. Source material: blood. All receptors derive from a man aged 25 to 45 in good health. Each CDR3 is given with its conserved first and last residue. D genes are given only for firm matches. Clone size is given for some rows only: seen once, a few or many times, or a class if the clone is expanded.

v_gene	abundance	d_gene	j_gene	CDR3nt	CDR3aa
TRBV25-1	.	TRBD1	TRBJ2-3	TGTGCCACCACGAACAGGGGGCTCGCAGATACGCAGTATTTT	CATTNRGLADTQYF
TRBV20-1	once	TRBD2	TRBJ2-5	TGCAGTGCGGAAGTAGCGGGGCAAGAGACCCAGTACTTC	CSAEVAGQETQYF
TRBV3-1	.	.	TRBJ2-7	TGTGCCAGCAGCCCCTCCGGTCCCCGCTACGAGCAGTACTTC	CASSPSGPRYEQYF
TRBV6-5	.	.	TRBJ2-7	TGTGCCAGCAGGACAGCCTACGAGCAGTACTTC	CASRTAYEQYF
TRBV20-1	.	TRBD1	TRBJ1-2	TGCAGTGCTAGACCACAGGGGGCGGACGGCTACACCTTC	CSARPQGADGYTF
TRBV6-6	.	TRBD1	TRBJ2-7	TGTGCCAGTAACACAGGGGCAGGGTCGGTCGAGCAGTACTTC	CASNTGAGSVEQYF
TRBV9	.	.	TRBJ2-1	TGTGCCAGCAGCGTAGAACAGGCGATCTCCTACAATGAGCAGTTCTTC	CASSVEQAISYNEQFF
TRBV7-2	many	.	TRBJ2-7	TGTGCCAGCAGCTTCCCTCTCTCCTACGAGCAGTACTTC	CASSFPLSYEQYF
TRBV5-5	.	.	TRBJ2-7	TGTGCCAGCAGCTTGGCCGATAGGGATTGGGGCGAGCAGTACTTC	CASSLADRDWGEQYF
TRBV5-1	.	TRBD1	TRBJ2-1	TGCGCCAGCAGGAGGGGGCTAAATGAGCAGTTCTTC	CASRRGLNEQFF
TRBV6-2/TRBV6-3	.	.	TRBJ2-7	TGTGCCAGCAGGGGCGAGGGGAGCTCCTACGAGCAGTACTTC	CASRGEGSSYEQYF
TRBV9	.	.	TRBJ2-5	TGTGCCAGCAGCGTAGTCCCGGGGCAGGGGCAGTACTTC	CASSVVPGQGQYF
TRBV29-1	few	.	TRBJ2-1	TGCAGCGTCGAAGGGCTCGCGGGGAACAATGAGCAGTTCTTC	CSVEGLAGNNEQFF
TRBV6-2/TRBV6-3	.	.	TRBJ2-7	TGTGCCAGCAGCGAGCCTGCCTACGAGCAGTACTTC	CASSEPAYEQYF
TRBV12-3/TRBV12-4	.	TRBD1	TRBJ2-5	TGTGCCAGCAGTCGATCGACAGGGCTGGGGGAGACCCAGTACTTC	CASSRSTGLGETQYF
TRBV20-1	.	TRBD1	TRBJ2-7	TGCAGTGCTTTCCGGGACAGGGGCTACGAGCAGTACTTC	CSAFRDRGYEQYF
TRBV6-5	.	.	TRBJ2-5	TGTGCCAGCAGTTACTCGATCCTCAGCCAAGAGACCCAGTACTTC	CASSYSILSQETQYF
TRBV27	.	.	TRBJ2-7	TGTGCCAGCAGTTTAGCGCGCTCCGGCGAGCAGTACTTC	CASSLARSGEQYF
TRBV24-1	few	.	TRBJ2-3	TGTGCCACCAGTGAACTGGATACGCAGTATTTT	CATSELDTQYF
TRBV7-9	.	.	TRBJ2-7	TGTGCCAGCGAAGTTAACTACGAGCAGTACTTC	CASEVNYEQYF
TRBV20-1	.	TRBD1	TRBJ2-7	TGCAGTGCTAGAGATCCGGACAGGGGTCCCAACGAGCAGTACTTC	CSARDPDRGPNEQYF
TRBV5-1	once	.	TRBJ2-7	TGCGCCAGCAGCTTGGCCCCGACAGCCACCTACGAGCAGTACTTC	CASSLAPTATYEQYF
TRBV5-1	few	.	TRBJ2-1	TGCGCCAGCAGCATCGGGACCGGCAATGAGCAGTTCTTC	CASSIGTGNEQFF
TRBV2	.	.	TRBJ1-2	TGTGCCAGCAGTGAAGCGCTTCCGTTAGGCTATACCTTC	CASSEALPLGYTF
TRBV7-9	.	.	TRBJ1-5	TGTGCCAGCAGCTTGATGGGAGGCGTGGGTCAGCCCCAGCATTTT	CASSLMGGVGQPQHF
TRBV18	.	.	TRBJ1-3	TGTGCCAGCACAGGGTCATCTGGAACCACCATATATTTT	CASTGSSGTTIYF
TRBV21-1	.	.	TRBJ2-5	TGTGCCAGCAATCCCAAGGAACTAACACAAGAGACCCAGTACTTC	CASNPKELTQETQYF
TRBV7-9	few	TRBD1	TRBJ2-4	TGTGCCAGCACAAGGGGGCCCAAAAACATTCAGTACTTC	CASTRGPKNIQYF
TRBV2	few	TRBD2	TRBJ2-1	TGTGCCAGCAGGGAGACTAGCGGGGGGCACAATGAGCAGTTCTTC	CASRETSGGHNEQFF
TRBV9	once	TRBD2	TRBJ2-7	TGTGCCAGCAGCGTAGAGGGAGGGAACGAGCAGTACTTC	CASSVEGGNEQYF
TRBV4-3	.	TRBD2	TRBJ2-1	TGCGCCAGCAGCCAAGTAGCGGGGGGGGCCGACAATGAGCAGTTCTTC	CASSQVAGGADNEQFF
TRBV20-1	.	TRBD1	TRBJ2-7	TGCAGTGCCAGACAGGGGCTTGATAGCGAGCAGTACTTC	CSARQGLDSEQYF
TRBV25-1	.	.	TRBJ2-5	TGTGCCAGCAGTGAATATCAGGTTCGGGATCCCCAGTACTTC	CASSEYQVRDPQYF
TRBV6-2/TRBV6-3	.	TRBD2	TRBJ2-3	TGTGCCAGCAGAAGTGGGACTAGTTTATTGTGGGATACGCAGTATTTT	CASRSGTSLLWDTQYF
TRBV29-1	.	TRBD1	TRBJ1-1	TGCAGCGCGGGGACAGGGGGCCTATCCCCTCAGCGGACTGAAGCTTTCTTT	CSAGTGGLSPQRTEAFF
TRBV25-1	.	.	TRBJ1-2	TGTGCCAGCAGTGCCACAGGCTCAGGCAACTATGGCTACACCTTC	CASSATGSGNYGYTF
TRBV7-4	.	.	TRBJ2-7	TGTGTCAGCAGCTTCCCGAGACTTCTATACCCTTACGAGCAGTACTTC	CVSSFPRLLYPYEQYF
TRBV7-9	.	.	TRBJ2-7	TGTGCCAGCAGCTCGGGGATCGGGGGCGGGTACGAGCAGTACTTC	CASSSGIGGGYEQYF
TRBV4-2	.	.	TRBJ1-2	TGTGCCAGCAGCCAAGAAACTCTGGGATCCTTCTATGGCTACACCTTC	CASSQETLGSFYGYTF
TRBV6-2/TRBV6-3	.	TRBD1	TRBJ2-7	TGTGCCAGCAGTATCCCGGGACAGGGATACTCCTACGAGCAGTACTTC	CASSIPGQGYSYEQYF
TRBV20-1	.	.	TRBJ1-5	TGCAGTGCTCCCAAGTTGGGTAGCAATCAGCCCCAGCATTTT	CSAPKLGSNQPQHF
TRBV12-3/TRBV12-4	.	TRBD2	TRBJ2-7	TGTGCCAGCAGTTACCAGCGGGGGGCATCCTACGAGCAGTACTTC	CASSYQRGASYEQYF
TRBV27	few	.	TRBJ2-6	TGTGCCAGCAGTTTTGAGGGAAAGAGCTACTCTGGGGCCAACGTCCTGACTTTC	CASSFEGKSYSGANVLTF
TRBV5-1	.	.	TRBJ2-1	TGCGCCAGCAGCCCAGACATCTCCTACAATGAGCAGTTCTTC	CASSPDISYNEQFF
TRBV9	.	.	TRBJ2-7	TGTGCCAGCAGCGTAGCACCCCGAGCGGAGTCAAGCGAGCAGTACTTC	CASSVAPRAESSEQYF
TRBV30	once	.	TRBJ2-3	TGTGCCTGGATAGTGAGGGGACCCACAGATACGCAGTATTTT	CAWIVRGPTDTQYF
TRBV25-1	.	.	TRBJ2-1	TGTGCCAGCAGTGAACAGGGATGGAATGAGCAGTTCTTC	CASSEQGWNEQFF
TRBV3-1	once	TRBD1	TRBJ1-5	TGTGCCAGCAGCCGCGGGACAGTCAATCAGCCCCAGCATTTT	CASSRGTVNQPQHF
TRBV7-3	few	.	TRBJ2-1	TGTGCCAGCAGCTTAATCCGGGGACACCAGAAACGTTACAATGAGCAGTTCTTC	CASSLIRGHQKRYNEQFF
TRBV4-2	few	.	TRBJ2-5	TGTGCCAGCAGCCAAGCCAATCTACGCGAGACCCAGTACTTC	CASSQANLRETQYF